The sequence of this TCR beta chain was determined in a study of T cells in Graves' hyperthyroidism and ophthalmopathy (dated by TCRdb to between 2018 and 2020). Background for the entire study: Peripheral blood samples were taken at the time of initial diagnosis, prior to any treatment. A discovery cohort of about a hundred patients, approximately 44 with Graves' ophthalmopathy and 55 to 60 with stable Graves' hyperthyroidism, was used to find distinguishing TCR V-J signatures. An independent validation cohort of some 18 hyperthyroidism patients and 15 or so patients who later progressed to ophthalmopathy tested prospective prediction of ophthalmopathy. The 80 to 100 discovery patients were randomly divided into training and test sets at a 7:3 ratio. The study also compared thyroid tissue and blood T-cell repertoires from over 5 Graves' hyperthyroidism patients. After blood sampling, hyperthyroidism patients were treated with methimazole at a starting dose of 30 mg daily, and ophthalmopathy patients were treated with high-dose intravenous methylprednisolone. The paper describes TCR Vbeta CDR3 sequencing of some 130 peripheral blood samples, made up of 40 to 45 ophthalmopathy patients, around 78 hyperthyroidism patients and some 17 progressor patients.

The table lists this clonotype with many counts. Which antigen it targets is not known. No much larger clone exists at a distance of one base, and base qualities are not known. Stable Graves' hyperthyroidism was defined as no progression to ophthalmopathy during 18 months of follow-up. Hyperthyroidism patients were newly diagnosed, had a disease duration of under 2 months, and were aged 18 to 65 years. Exclusion was applied to patients with uncontrolled infections, other autoimmune diseases, pregnancy or lactation. Clinical symptoms, serum thyroxine and TRAb, thyroid ultrasound, and orbital computed tomography formed the basis for the diagnoses. PBMCs were separated from roughly 10 ml of fresh peripheral blood using Ficoll-Paque density gradient centrifugation. Total RNA was extracted using Trizol reagent, and RNA quality was assessed on an Agilent 2100 Bioanalyzer. Study-level results and caveats: A model built on a 13 V-J signature distinguished ophthalmopathy from stable hyperthyroidism, reaching 85% to 90% sensitivity and 81.08% specificity in cross-validation and 80%/75% in testing. In validation, the model predicted progression to ophthalmopathy a median of approximately 6.6 months before onset, with about 70% sensitivity and nearly 75% specificity. Most expanded thyroid clonotypes (frequency above 0.001) were also detected in blood, a finding suggesting that blood repertoires may reflect thyroid immune responses. Sample size was not statistically predetermined, and investigators were not blinded to group allocation.

Amplification of TCR beta CDR3 regions was carried out from RNA transcripts. For the first round of RT-PCR on the TCR CDR3, the HTBI primer set was used together with the Qiagen OneStep RT-PCR kit. Libraries were constructed in a second round of multiplex PCR, after which size selection and purification were performed. Sequencing of the libraries was done on an Illumina HiSeq2000 using paired-end 100 bp reads. As for the original processing: Raw data were processed with SOAPnuke, discarding reads with adapters, uncalled bases, mean Phred below 15, or no exact constant-primer or identifier match. High-quality paired reads were merged with COPE v1.2.5, and unique nucleotide sequences were defined as clonotypes. Clonotypes were aligned to IMGT TRBV, TRBD and TRBJ reference segments using MiTCR v1.1. Analysis was restricted to V-J combinations with a frequency above 0.0001, which covered about 99% of repertoires. The TCS score was defined as the ratio of F50 (clonal expansion) to E x V (chaos), calculated using BLOSUM62-based TCRdist between CDR3 peptides within each V-J. Welch's t-statistics and random forest reduced just over 500 V-J features to roughly 13, which were used in a naive Bayes classifier (R e1071). The public reads were run again by TCRdb, first through fastp at Q25 and then through MiXCR, and only productive beta chains were kept. CDR3 protein sequences are deduplicated, and each keeps its most common genes and DNA. These V and J calls derive from TCRdb rather than the authors' analysis. For this sample the table gives 380,000 or so distinct CDR3 sequences, of which about 18% were detected only once. 3.7% of the sample comes from the top ten.

V loses 2 bases of germline sequence and J loses 5 bases, and the interval between the two ends is 24 bases. The CDR3 runs 18 amino acids, cysteine and phenylalanine included. Only the CDR3 portion is preserved as DNA: 54 bases, with reading frame beginning at the first base. CDR1 and CDR2, per the germline V gene, are MGHRA and YSYEKL. Material for sequencing was blood. This chain is built from TRBV4-1 and TRBJ2-5; the D gene is perhaps TRBD2, from 5 matching bases. The clonotype comes from a woman aged 18-29 years with Graves' hyperthyroidism. The CDR3 has the sequence CASSQRLAGSVRLETQYF. Here is the DNA: TGCGCCAGCAGCCAACGTCTGGCGGGTAGCGTCCGGTTGGAGACCCAGTACTTC.